This T cell receptor beta chain was profiled in a study of brain metastases from non-small cell lung cancer (dated by TCRdb to the late 2010s). Broadly, across the study: The study profiled the immune microenvironment of paired resected primary tumors and brain metastases taken from patients with non-small-cell lung cancer.

This clone was detected once. The specificity of this receptor is unknown. Base qualities are not at hand, and no much larger clone is one base apart. A total of approximately 39 patients with non-small-cell lung cancer that had been surgically resected, each with specimens from both a primary tumor and a brain metastasis, made up the cohort. The tumor specimens consisted of archival formalin-fixed, paraffin-embedded tissues. The CDR3 runs 17 amino acids, cysteine and phenylalanine included. The DNA shown is the 51-base CDR3, in frame from base 1. V is shortened by 0 bases, J by 8 bases, and the region joining them spans 23 bases. The germline V gene (reference sequence) yields SGHKS for CDR1 and YYEKEE for CDR2. General conclusions and limits of the study: Paired brain metastases and primary tumors largely shared TCR repertoires, although T-cell densities in the metastases were sparse. T-cell clones appeared expanded in around 62% of brain metastases relative to the matched primary tumors. T-cell infiltration was lower in brain metastases than in primary tumors (P < 0.001).

Library generation was performed with the immunoSEQ multiplex PCR assay. T-cell receptor beta chain repertoire sequencing was carried out together with a 770-gene immune expression panel. Entries here come from immuneACCESS through TCRdb and include only in-frame sequences with V and J called. Some clones fail to appear in such tables; in the studies checked, an unresolved V gene covers under half of the shortfall, and the cause of the remainder is unknown. The sample data list around 550 clones, and about 90% of these were observed just once. The ten largest clones represent 8.5% to 9% of the sample.

The sequence was collected from a donor over 35 with non-small cell lung cancer. The sample comprised tissue from a brain metastasis. The cell subset or site label, as the study defines it: resected brain metastasis paired with primary lung tumor. This receptor chain uses TRBV5-5 and TRBJ1-2; TRBD1 is possibly the D segment (5 matching bases). The DNA is as follows: TGTGCCAGCAGCTTGGTGACACCATGGGACGGCATAGCGGGCTACACCTTC. This gives the protein CASSLVTPWDGIAGYTF.